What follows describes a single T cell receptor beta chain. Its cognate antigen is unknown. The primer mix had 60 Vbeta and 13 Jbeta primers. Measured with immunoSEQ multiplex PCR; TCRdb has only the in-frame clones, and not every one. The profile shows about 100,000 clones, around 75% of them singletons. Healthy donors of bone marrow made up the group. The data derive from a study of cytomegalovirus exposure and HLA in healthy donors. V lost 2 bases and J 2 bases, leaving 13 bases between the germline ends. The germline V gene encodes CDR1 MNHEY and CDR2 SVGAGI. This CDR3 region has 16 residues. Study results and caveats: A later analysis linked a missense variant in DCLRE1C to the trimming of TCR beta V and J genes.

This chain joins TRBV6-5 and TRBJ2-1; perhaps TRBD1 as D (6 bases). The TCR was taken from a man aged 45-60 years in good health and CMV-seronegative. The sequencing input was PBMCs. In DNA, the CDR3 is TGTGCCAGCAGTTACCCGACAGGCAATACCTACAATGAGCAGTTCTTC. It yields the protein CASSYPTGNTYNEQFF.